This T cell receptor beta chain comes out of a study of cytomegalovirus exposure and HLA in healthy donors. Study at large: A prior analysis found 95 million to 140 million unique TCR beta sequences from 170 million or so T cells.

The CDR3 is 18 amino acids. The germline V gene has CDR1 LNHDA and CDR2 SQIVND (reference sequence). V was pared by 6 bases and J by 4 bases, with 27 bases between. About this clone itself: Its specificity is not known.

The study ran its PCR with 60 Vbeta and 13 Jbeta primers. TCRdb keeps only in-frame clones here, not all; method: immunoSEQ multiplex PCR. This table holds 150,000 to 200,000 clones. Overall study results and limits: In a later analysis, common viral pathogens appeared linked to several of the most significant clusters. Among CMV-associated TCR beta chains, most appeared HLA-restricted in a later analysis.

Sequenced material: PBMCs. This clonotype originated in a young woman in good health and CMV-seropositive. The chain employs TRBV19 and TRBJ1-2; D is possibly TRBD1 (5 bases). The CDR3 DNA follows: TGTGCCAGTAGCCGGAGCCGAGTGCAGGGTTCCTCCTCCTATGGCTACACCTTC. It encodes CASSRSRVQGSSSYGYTF.